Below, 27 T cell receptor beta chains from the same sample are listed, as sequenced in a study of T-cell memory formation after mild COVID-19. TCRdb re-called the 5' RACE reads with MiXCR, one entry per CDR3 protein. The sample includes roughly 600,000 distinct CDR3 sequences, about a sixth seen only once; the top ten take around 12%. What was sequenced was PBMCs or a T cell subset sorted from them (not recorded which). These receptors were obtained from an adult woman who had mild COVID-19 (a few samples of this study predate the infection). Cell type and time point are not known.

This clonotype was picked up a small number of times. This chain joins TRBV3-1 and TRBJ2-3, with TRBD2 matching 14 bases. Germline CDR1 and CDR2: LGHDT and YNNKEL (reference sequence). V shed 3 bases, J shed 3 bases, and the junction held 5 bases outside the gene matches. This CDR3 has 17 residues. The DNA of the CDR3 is TGTGCCAGCAGCCAGGGACTAGCGGGAGCTGGTACAGATACGCAGTATTTT. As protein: CASSQGLAGAGTDTQYF.

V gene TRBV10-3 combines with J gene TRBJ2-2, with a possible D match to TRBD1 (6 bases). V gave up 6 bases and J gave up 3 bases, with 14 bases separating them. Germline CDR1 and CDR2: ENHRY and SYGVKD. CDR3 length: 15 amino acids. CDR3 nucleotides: TGTGCCATCAGCGTCACAGGGTTGGACACCGGGGAGCTGTTTTTT. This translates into CAISVTGLDTGELFF.

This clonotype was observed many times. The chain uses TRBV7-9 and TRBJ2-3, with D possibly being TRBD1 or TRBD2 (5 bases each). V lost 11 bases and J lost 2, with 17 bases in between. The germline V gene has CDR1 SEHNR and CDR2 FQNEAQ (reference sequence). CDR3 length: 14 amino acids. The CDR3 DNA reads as TGTGCCGGCCAAACTAGGGGTATCACAGATACGCAGTATTTT. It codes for CAGQTRGITDTQYF.

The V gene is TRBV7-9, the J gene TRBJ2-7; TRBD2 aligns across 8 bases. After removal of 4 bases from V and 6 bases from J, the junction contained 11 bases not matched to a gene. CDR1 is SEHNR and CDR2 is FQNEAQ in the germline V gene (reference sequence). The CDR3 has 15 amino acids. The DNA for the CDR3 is TGTGCCAGCAGCTCACGACTAGCGCCCTTCCCCGAGCAGTACTTC. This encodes CASSSRLAPFPEQYF.

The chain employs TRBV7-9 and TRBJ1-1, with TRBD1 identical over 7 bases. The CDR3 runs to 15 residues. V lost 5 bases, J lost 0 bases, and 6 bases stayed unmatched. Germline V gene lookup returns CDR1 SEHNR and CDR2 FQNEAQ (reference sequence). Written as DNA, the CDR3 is TGTGCCAGCAGCCCACAGGGGTCCATGAACACTGAAGCTTTCTTT. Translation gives CASSPQGSMNTEAFF.

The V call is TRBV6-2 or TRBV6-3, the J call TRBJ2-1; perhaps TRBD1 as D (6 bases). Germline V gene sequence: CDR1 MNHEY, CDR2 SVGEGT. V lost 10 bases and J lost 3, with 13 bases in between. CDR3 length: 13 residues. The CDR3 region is CATRRGGYNEQFF. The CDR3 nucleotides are TGTGCCACCCGTCGAGGGGGCTACAATGAGCAGTTCTTC.

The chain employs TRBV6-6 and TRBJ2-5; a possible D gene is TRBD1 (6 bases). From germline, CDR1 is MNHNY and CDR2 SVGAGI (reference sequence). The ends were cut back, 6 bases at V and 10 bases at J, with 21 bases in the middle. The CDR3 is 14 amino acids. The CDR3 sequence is CASSQTWDIEVQYF. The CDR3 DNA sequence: TGTGCCAGCAGCCAAACTTGGGACATAGAAGTCCAGTACTTC.

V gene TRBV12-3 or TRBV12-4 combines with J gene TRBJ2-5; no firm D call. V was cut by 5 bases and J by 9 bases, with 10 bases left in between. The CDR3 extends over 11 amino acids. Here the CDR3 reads CASSTRSAQYF. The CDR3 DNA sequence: TGTGCCAGCAGTACCCGGTCGGCCCAGTACTTC.

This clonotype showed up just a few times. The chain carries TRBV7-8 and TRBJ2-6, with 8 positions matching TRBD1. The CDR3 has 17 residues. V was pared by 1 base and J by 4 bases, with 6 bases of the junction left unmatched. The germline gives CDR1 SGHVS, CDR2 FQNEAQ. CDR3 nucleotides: TGTGCCAGCAGCTTAGTGGCAGGGGGCGCCGGGGCCAACGTCCTGACTTTC. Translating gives CASSLVAGGAGANVLTF.

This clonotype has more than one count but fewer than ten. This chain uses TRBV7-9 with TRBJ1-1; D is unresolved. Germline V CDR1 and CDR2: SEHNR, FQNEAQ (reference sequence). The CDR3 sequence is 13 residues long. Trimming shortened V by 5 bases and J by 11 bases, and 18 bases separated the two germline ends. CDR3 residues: CASSHRATDLAFF. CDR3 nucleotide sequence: TGTGCCAGCAGCCACCGGGCGACTGACCTGGCTTTCTTT.

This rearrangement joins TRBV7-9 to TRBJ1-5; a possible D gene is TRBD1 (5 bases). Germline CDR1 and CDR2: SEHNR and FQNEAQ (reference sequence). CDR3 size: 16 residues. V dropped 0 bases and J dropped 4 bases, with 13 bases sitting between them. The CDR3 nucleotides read TGTGCCAGCAGCTTAGCGAGGGGACCGTCGAATCAGCCCCAGCATTTT. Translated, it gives CASSLARGPSNQPQHF.

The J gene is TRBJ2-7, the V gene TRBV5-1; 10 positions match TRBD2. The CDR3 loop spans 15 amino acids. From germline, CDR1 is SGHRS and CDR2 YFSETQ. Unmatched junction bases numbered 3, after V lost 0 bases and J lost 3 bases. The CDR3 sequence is CASSLGAGGRYEQYF. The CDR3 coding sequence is TGCGCCAGCAGCTTGGGAGCGGGGGGGCGCTACGAGCAGTACTTC. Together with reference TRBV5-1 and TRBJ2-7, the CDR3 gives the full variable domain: KAGVTQTPRYLIKTRGQQVTLSCSPISGHRSVSWYQQTPGQGLQFLFEYFSETQRNKGNFPGRFSGRQFSNSRSEMNVSTLELGDSALYLCASSLGAGGRYEQYFGPGTRLTVT.

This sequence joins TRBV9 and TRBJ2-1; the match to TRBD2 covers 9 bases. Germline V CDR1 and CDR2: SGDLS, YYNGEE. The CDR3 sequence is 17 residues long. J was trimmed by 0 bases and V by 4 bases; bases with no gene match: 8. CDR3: CASSSPAGGLSYNEQFF. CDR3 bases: TGTGCCAGCAGCTCACCAGCGGGGGGCCTCTCCTACAATGAGCAGTTCTTC.

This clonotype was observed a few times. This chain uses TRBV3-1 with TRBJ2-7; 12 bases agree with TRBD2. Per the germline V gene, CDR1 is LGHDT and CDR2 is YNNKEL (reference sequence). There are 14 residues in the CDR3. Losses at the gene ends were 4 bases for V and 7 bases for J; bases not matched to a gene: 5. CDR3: CASSPTSGGSEQYF. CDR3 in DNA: TGTGCCAGCAGCCCTACTAGCGGGGGGTCGGAGCAGTACTTC.

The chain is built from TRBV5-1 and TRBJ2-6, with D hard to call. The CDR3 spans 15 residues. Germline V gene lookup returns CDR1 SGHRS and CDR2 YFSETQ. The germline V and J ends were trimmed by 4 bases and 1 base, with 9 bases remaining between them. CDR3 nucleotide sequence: TGCGCCAGCAGCCACGGAGATTCTGGGGCCAACGTCCTGACTTTC. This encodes CASSHGDSGANVLTF.

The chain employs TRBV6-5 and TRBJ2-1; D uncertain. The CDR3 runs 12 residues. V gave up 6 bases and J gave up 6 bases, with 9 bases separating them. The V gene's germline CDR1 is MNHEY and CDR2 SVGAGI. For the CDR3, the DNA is TGTGCCAGCAGCCCGCGCTCCAATGAGCAGTTCTTC. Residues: CASSPRSNEQFF.

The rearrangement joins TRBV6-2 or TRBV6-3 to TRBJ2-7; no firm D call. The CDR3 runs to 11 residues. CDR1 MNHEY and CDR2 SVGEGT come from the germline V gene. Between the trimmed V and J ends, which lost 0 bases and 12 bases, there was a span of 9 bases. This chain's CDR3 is CASSYSYGLYF. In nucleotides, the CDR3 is TGTGCCAGCAGTTACTCGTATGGTCTGTACTTC.

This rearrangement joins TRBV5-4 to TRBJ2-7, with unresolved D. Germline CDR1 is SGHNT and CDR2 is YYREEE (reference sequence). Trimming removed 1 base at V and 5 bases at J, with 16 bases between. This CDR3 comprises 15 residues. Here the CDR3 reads CASSLKRLRPHEQYF. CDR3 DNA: TGTGCCAGCAGCTTGAAGAGACTGCGACCCCACGAGCAGTACTTC. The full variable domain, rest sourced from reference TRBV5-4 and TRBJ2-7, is ETGVTQSPTHLIKTRGQQVTLRCSSQSGHNTVSWYQQALGQGPQFIFQYYREEENGRGNFPPRFSGLQFPNYSSELNVNALELDDSALYLCASSLKRLRPHEQYFGPGTRLTVT.

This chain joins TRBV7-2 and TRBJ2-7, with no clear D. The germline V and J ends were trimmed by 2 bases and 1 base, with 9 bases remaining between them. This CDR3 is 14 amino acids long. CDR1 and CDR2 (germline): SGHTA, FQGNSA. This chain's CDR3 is CASSLPTRSYEQYF. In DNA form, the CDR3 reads TGTGCCAGCAGCTTACCGACACGTTCCTACGAGCAGTACTTC.

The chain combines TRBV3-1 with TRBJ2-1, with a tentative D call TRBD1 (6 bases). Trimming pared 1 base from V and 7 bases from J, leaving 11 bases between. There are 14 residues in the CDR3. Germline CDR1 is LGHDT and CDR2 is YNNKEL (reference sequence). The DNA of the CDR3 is TGTGCCAGCAGCCAAGCCCCCCAGGGGAATGAGCAGTTCTTC. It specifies CASSQAPQGNEQFF.

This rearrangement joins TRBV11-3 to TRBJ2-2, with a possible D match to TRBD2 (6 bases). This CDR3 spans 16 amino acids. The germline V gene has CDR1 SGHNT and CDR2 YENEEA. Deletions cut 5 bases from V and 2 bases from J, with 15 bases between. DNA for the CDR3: TGTGCCAGCAGCCCAGAGGCAGGGACTAACACCGGGGAGCTGTTTTTT. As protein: CASSPEAGTNTGELFF.

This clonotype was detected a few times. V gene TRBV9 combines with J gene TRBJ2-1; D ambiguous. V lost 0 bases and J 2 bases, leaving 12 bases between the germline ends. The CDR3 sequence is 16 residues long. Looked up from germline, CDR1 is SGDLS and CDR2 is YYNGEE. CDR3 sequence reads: CASSVASDETYNEQFF. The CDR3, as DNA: TGTGCCAGCAGCGTAGCCTCTGACGAAACCTACAATGAGCAGTTCTTC.

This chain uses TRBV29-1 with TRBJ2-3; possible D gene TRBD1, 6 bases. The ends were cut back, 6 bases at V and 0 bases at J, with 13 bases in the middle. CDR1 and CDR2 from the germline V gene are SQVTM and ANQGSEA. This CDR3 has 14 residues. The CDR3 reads CSVARQASTDTQYF. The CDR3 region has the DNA TGCAGCGTAGCCCGACAGGCGAGCACAGATACGCAGTATTTT.

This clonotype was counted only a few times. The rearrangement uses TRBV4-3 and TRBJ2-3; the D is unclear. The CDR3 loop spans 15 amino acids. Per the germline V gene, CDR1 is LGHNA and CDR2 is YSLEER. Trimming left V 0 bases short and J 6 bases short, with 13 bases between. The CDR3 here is CASSQDLLSPDTQYF. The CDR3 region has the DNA TGCGCCAGCAGCCAAGATTTACTCTCCCCGGATACGCAGTATTTT.

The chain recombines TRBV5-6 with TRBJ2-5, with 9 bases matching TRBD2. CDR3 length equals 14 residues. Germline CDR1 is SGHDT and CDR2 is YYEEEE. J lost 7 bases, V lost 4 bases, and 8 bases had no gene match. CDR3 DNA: TGTGCCAGCAGCGAAGCGGGGGGCCGAGGGACCCAGTACTTC. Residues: CASSEAGGRGTQYF.

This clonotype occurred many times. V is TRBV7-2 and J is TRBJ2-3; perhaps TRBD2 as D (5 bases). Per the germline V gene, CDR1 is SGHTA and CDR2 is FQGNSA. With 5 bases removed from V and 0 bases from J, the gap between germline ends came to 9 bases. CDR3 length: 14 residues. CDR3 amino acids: CASSPWTSTDTQYF. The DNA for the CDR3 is TGTGCCAGCAGCCCTTGGACTAGCACAGATACGCAGTATTTT.

The chain's CDR3 is CASSQEWAGGRDTQYF. The CDR3 bases are TGTGCCAGCAGCCAAGAATGGGCGGGAGGAAGGGATACGCAGTATTTT. The V gene is TRBV4-2, the J gene TRBJ2-3; the match to TRBD2 covers 8 bases. CDR1 is LGHNA and CDR2 is YNFKEQ in the germline V gene. CDR3 size: 16 residues. The J segment lost 6 bases and the V segment lost 0 bases, leaving 8 bases of the junction unmatched.